What follows describes a single T cell receptor beta chain. Its antigen is as yet unknown. Other DNA sequences in this sample translate to the same CDR3. CDR3 length: 15 amino acids. Per germline, CDR1 MRHNA and CDR2 SNTAGT. Germline trimming cut 3 bases from V and 2 bases from J; bases unmatched to any gene: 1. The study drew the donors from its approximately 110-subject validation cohort, separate from the approximately 690-subject first cohort. This sample was included in a study of cytomegalovirus exposure and HLA in healthy donors. Study conclusions and caveats: While the bulk of TCR sequences proved rare, some public TCRs turned up in many donors. Diagnosis of cytomegalovirus status made by the classifier reportedly showed high specificity and sensitivity.

Sequenced by immunoSEQ multiplex PCR; TCRdb stores in-frame clones only, minus some. The sample yields tens of thousands of clones, approximately 93% seen once. Sequencing used PBMCs. The origin of this receptor is a woman aged 18-30 years in good health and CMV-seronegative. V usage is TRBV6-4 and J usage is TRBJ2-3; TRBD2 matches 11 bases. Here the CDR3 reads CASSDSGGATDTQYF. CDR3 DNA: TGTGCCAGCAGTGATAGCGGGGGGGCCACAGATACGCAGTATTTT.